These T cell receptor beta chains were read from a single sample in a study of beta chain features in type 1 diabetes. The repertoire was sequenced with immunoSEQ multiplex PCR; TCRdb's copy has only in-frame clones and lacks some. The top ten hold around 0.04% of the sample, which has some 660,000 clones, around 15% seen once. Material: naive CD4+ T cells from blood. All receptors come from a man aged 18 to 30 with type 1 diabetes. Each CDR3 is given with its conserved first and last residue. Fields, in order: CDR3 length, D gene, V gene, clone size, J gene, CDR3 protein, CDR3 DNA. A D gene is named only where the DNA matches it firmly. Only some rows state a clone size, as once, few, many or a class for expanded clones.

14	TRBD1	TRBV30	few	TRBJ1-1	CAWSRQGLGAEAFF	TGTGCCTGGAGCCGACAGGGTCTGGGGGCTGAAGCTTTCTTT
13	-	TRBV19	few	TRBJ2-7	CASSPSWDREQYF	TGTGCCAGTAGTCCGAGTTGGGATCGCGAGCAGTACTTC
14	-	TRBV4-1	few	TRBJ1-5	CASSLDQSNQPQHF	TGCGCCAGCAGTCTGGACCAAAGCAATCAGCCCCAGCATTTT
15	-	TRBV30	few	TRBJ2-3	CAWSPVRTPPDTQYF	TGTGCCTGGAGTCCGGTCAGGACCCCCCCAGATACGCAGTATTTT
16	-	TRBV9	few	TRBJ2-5	CASSVDPMGTGETQYF	TGTGCCAGCAGCGTAGACCCGATGGGGACCGGGGAGACCCAGTACTTC
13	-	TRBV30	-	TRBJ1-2	CAYLGVAMEGYTF	TGTGCCTACCTCGGAGTGGCTATGGAAGGCTACACCTTC
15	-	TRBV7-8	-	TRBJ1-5	CASTSAGHSNQPQHF	TGTGCCAGCACCTCCGCGGGACATAGCAATCAGCCCCAGCATTTT
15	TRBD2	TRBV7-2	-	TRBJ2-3	CASSLSGGYTDTQYF	TGTGCCAGCAGCTTATCGGGAGGATACACAGATACGCAGTATTTT
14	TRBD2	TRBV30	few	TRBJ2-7	CAWSRLAGAYEQYF	TGTGCCTGGAGTAGACTAGCGGGGGCCTACGAGCAGTACTTC
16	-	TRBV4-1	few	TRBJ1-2	CASSQVESEARGGYTF	TGCGCCAGCAGCCAAGTCGAGTCAGAGGCCCGTGGTGGCTACACCTTC
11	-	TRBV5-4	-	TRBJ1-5	CASSVQQPQHF	TGTGCCAGCAGCGTCCAGCAGCCCCAGCATTTT
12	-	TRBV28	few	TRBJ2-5	CASSLFQQNQYF	TGTGCCAGCAGTTTATTTCAACAGAACCAGTACTTC
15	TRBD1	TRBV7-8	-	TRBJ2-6	CALGTGGAGANVLTF	TGTGCCCTAGGGACAGGGGGAGCTGGGGCCAACGTCCTGACTTTC
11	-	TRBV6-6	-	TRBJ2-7	CASDPGRRQYF	TGTGCCAGCGACCCAGGCCGGAGGCAGTACTTC
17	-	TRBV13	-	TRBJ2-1	CASSVDMTIRSYNEQFF	TGTGCCAGCAGCGTAGACATGACAATAAGATCCTACAATGAGCAGTTCTTC
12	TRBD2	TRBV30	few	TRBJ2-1	CARTSSNNEQFF	TGTGCCCGGACTAGTAGTAACAATGAGCAGTTCTTC
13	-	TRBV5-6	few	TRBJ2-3	CASSFPRGDTQYF	TGTGCCAGCAGCTTCCCCCGAGGGGATACGCAGTATTTT
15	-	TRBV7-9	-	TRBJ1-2	CASSPRQRTNYGYTF	TGTGCCAGCAGCCCACGACAAAGAACTAACTATGGCTACACCTTC
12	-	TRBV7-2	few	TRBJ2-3	CASSPGRDTQYF	TGTGCCAGCAGCCCGGGTCGAGATACGCAGTATTTT
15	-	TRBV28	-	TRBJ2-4	CASSFHNIAKNIQYF	TGTGCCAGCAGTTTCCATAATATAGCCAAAAACATTCAGTACTTC
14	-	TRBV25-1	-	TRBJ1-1	CASSGRTMNTEAFF	TGTGCCAGCAGTGGACGGACGATGAACACTGAAGCTTTCTTT
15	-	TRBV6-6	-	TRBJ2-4	CASSFRGEGKNIQYF	TGTGCCAGCAGTTTCAGGGGGGAAGGCAAAAACATTCAGTACTTC
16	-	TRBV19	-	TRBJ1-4	CASSPFVRARNEKLFF	TGTGCCAGTAGTCCCTTCGTCCGGGCCCGAAATGAAAAACTGTTTTTT
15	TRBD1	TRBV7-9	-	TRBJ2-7	CASSQWTGSDYEQYF	TGTGCCAGCAGCCAGTGGACAGGGAGCGACTACGAGCAGTACTTC
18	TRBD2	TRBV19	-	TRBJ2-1	CASSKGLAGGSSYNEQFF	TGTGCCAGTAGTAAGGGACTAGCGGGAGGTTCCTCCTACAATGAGCAGTTCTTC
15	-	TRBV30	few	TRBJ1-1	CAWIPLWGMNTEAFF	TGTGCCTGGATCCCGTTGTGGGGCATGAACACTGAAGCTTTCTTT
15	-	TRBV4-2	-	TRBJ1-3	CASSQGEVSGNTIYF	TGTGCCAGCAGCCAAGGGGAGGTCTCTGGAAACACCATATATTTT
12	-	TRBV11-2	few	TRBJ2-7	CASSLGGTEQYF	TGTGCCAGCAGCTTAGGCGGGACCGAGCAGTACTTC
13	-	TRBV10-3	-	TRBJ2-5	CAISDRDQETQYF	TGTGCCATCAGTGACAGGGACCAAGAGACCCAGTACTTC
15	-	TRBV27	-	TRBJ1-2	CASSLSPQGNYGYTF	TGTGCCAGCAGTTTATCCCCTCAGGGGAACTATGGCTACACCTTC
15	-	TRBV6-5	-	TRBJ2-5	CASSYQGPGKETQYF	TGTGCCAGCAGTTACCAGGGTCCAGGGAAAGAGACCCAGTACTTC
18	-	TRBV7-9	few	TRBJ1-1	CASSQRGGQGGENTEAFF	TGTGCCAGCAGCCAGAGGGGGGGACAAGGAGGTGAGAACACTGAAGCTTTCTTT
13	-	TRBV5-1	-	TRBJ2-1	CASSTGGTNEQFF	TGCGCCAGCAGCACTGGGGGCACCAATGAGCAGTTCTTC